This TCR beta chain stems from a study of T cell responses to AZD1222 COVID-19 vaccine. Sequenced by immunoSEQ multiplex PCR; TCRdb stores in-frame clones only, minus some. Found here are about 100,000 clones, about 88% of them singletons; the top ten hold about 1.8%. The CDR3 length is 14 residues. V lost 6 bases to trimming and J lost 5 bases, with 14 bases between them. Germline V gives CDR1 LNHDA, CDR2 SQIVND (reference sequence). Regarding this clone: The antigen is unknown.

Overall study results and limits: The reported proportion of spike-specific TCRs targeting unmutated variant regions was nearly half. Only after the peak T cell response were repertoires sampled.

The sample was peripheral blood, taken on day 0 of AZD1222 vaccination. The rearrangement links TRBV19 to TRBJ1-5; unclear D gene. This TCR derives from an adult in good health. CDR3 sequence reads: CASRSFGPDQPQHF. CDR3 DNA sequence: TGTGCCAGTAGGTCCTTTGGGCCCGATCAGCCCCAGCATTTT.